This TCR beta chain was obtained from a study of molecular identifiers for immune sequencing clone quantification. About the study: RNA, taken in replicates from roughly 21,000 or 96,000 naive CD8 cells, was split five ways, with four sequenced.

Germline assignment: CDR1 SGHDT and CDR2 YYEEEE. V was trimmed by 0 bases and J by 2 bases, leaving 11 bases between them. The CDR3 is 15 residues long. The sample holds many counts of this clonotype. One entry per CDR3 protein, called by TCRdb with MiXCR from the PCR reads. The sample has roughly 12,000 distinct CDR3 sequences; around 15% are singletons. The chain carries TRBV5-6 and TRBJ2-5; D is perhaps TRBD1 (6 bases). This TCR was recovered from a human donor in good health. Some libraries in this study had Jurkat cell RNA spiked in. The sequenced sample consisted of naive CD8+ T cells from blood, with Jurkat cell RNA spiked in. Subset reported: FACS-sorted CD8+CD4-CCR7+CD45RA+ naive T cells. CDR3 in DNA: TGTGCCAGCAGCTTGGATCGGACAGTACAAGAGACCCAGTACTTC. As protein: CASSLDRTVQETQYF.